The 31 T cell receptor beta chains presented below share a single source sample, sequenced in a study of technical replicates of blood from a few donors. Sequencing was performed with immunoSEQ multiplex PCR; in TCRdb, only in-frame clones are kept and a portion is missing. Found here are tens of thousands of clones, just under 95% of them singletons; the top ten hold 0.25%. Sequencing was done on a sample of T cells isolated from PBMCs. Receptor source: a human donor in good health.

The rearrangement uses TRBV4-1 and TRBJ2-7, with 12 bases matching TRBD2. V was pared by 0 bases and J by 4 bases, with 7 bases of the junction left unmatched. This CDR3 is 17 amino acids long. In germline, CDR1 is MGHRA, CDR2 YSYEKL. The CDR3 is CASSQESTGLAGYEQYF. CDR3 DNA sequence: TGCGCCAGCAGCCAAGAGTCCACTGGACTAGCGGGATACGAGCAGTACTTC.

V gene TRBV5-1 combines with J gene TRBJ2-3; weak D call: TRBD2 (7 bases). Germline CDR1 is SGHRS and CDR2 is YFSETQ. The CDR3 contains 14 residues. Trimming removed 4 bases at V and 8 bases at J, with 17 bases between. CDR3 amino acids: CASSPPGGERTQYF. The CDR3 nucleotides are TGCGCCAGCAGCCCCCCGGGGGGCGAGCGTACGCAGTATTTT.

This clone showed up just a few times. Here the CDR3 reads CASSVHWTDIEAFF. CDR3 coding DNA: TGTGCCAGTAGTGTCCACTGGACAGATATTGAAGCTTTCTTT. The chain carries TRBV19 and TRBJ1-1; TRBD1 might be the D (6 bases). This CDR3 is 14 amino acids long. Germline V CDR1 and CDR2: LNHDA, SQIVND (reference sequence). Trimming stripped 5 bases from V and 7 bases from J, with 17 bases between.

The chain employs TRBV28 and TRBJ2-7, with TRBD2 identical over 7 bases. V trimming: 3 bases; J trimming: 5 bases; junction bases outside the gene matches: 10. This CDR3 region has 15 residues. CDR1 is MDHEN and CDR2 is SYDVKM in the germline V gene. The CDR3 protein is CASSFRGRLAHEQYF. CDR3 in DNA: TGTGCCAGCAGTTTTCGTGGCCGACTAGCTCACGAGCAGTACTTC.

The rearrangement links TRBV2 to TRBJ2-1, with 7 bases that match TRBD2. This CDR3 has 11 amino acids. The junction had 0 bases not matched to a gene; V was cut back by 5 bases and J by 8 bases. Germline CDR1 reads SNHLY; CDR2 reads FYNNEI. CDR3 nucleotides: TGTGCCAGCAGTCTAGCGGATGAGCAGTTCTTC. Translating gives CASSLADEQFF.

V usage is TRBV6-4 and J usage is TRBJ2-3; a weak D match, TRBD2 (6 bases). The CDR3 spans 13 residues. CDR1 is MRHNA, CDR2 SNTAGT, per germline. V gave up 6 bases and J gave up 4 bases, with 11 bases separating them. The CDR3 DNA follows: TGTGCCAGCAGGGGGGACTCCCCAGATACGCAGTATTTT. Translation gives CASRGDSPDTQYF.

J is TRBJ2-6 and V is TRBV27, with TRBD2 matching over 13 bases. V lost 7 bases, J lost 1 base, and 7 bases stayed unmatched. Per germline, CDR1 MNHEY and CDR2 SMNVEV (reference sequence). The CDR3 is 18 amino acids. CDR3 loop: CASTGAGLAGSGANVLTF. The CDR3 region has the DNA TGTGCCAGCACCGGTGCGGGACTAGCGGGATCTGGGGCCAACGTCCTGACTTTC.

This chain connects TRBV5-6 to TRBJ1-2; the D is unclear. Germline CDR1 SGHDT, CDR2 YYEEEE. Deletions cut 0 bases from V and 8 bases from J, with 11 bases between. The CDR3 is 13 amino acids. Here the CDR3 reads CASSLVGAGGYTF. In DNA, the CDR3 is TGTGCCAGCAGCTTGGTAGGAGCCGGGGGCTACACCTTC.

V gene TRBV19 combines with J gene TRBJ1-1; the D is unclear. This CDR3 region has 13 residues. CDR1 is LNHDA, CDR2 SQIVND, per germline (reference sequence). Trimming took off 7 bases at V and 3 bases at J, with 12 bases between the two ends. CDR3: CASKRAAYTEAFF. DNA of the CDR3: TGTGCCAGTAAAAGAGCGGCTTACACTGAAGCTTTCTTT.

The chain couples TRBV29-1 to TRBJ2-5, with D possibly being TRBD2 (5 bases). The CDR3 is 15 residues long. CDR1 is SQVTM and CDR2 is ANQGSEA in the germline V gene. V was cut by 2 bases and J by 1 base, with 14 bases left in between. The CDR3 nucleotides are TGCAGCGTTGAACTACGGGGAGCGGCCCAAGAGACCCAGTACTTC. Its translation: CSVELRGAAQETQYF.

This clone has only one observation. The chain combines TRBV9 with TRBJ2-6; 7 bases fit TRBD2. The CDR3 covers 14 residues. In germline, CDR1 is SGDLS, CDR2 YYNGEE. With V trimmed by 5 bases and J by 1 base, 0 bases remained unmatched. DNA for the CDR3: TGTGCCAGCAGAGCGGGGTCTGGGGCCAACGTCCTGACTTTC. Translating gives CASRAGSGANVLTF.

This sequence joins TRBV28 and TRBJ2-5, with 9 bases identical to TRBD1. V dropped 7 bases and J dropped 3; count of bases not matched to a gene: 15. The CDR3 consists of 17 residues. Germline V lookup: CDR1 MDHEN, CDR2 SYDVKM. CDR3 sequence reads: CASTPSLGGTGKETQYF. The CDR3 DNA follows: TGTGCCAGCACCCCTTCGTTGGGTGGGACAGGGAAAGAGACCCAGTACTTC.

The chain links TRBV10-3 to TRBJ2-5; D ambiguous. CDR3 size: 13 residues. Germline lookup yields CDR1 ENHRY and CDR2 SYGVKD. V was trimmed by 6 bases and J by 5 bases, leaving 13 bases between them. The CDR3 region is CAISEVKRETQYF. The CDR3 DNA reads TGTGCCATCAGCGAGGTCAAACGGGAGACCCAGTACTTC.

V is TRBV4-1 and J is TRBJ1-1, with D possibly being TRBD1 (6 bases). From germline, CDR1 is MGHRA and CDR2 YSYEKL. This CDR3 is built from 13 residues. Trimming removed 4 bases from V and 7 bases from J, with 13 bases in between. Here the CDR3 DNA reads TGCGCCAGCAGCCGCCTGAGGGGGGGTGAAGCTTTCTTT. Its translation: CASSRLRGGEAFF.

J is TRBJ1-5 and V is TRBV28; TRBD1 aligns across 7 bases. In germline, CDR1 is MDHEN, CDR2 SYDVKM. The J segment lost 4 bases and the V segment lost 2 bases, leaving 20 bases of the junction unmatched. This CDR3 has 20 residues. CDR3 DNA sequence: TGTGCCAGCAGTTTACCCCTCTGGATTGACGAATCAGGGGGAAATCAGCCCCAGCATTTT. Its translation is CASSLPLWIDESGGNQPQHF.

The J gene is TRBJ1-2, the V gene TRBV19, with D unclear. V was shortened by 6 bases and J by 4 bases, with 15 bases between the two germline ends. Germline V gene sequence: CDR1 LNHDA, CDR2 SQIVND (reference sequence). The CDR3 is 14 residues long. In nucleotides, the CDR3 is TGTGCCAGTAGATCCGGGAACGCCGGCTATGGCTACACCTTC. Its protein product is CASRSGNAGYGYTF.

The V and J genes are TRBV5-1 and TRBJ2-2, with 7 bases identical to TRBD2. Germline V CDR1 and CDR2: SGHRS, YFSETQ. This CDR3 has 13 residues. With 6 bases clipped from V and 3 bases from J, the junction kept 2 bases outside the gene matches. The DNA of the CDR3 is TGCGCCAGCAACCTAGCGGACACCGGGGAGCTGTTTTTT. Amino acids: CASNLADTGELFF. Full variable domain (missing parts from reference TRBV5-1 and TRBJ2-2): KAGVTQTPRYLIKTRGQQVTLSCSPISGHRSVSWYQQTPGQGLQFLFEYFSETQRNKGNFPGRFSGRQFSNSRSEMNVSTLELGDSALYLCASNLADTGELFFGEGSRLTVL.

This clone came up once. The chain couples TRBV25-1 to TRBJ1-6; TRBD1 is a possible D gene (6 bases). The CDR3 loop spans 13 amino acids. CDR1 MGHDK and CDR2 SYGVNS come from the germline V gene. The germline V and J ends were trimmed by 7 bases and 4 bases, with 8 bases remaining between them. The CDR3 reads CASTGVYNSPLHF. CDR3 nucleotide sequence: TGTGCCAGCACAGGGGTGTATAATTCACCCCTCCACTTT.

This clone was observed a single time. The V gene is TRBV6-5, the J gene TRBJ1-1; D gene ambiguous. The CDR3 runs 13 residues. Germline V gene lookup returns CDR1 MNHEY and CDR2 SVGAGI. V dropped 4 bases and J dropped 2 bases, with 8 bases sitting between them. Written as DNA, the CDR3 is TGTGCCAGCAGTTTTACAGTCAACACTGAAGCTTTCTTT. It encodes CASSFTVNTEAFF.

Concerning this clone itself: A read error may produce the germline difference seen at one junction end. Written as DNA, the CDR3 is TGTGCCAGCAGTAAGGACAGATACGTCTCTTTT. It codes for CASSKDRYVSF. The rearrangement joins TRBV6-5 to TRBJ2-3; weak D call: TRBD1 (6 bases). CDR1 is MNHEY and CDR2 is SVGAGI in the germline V gene. CDR3 length: 11 residues.

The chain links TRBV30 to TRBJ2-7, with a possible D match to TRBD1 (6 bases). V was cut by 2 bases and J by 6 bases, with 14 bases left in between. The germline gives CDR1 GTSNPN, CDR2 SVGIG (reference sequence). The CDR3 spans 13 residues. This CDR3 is CAWSRTSGAEQYF. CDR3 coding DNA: TGTGCCTGGAGTAGAACTTCAGGGGCCGAGCAGTACTTC.

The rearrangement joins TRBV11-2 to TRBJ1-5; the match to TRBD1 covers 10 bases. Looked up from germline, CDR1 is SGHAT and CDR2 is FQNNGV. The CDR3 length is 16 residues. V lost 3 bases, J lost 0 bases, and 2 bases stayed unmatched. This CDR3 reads CASSLGTGVSNQPQHF. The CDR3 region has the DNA TGTGCCAGCAGCTTGGGGACAGGGGTTAGCAATCAGCCCCAGCATTTT.

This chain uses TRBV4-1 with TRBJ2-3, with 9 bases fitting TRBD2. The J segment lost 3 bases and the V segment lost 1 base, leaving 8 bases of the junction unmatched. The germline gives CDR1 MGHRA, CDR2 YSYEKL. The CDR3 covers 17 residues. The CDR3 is CASSQVRSGGYTDTQYF. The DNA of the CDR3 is TGCGCCAGCAGCCAAGTTCGTAGCGGGGGTTATACAGATACGCAGTATTTT.

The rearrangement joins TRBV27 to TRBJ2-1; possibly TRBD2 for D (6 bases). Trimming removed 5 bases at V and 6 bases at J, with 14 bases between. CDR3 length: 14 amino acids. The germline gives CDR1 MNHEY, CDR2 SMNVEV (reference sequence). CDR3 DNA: TGTGCCAGCAGTCTCGGGAGTTCGGTCAATGAGCAGTTCTTC. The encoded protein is CASSLGSSVNEQFF.

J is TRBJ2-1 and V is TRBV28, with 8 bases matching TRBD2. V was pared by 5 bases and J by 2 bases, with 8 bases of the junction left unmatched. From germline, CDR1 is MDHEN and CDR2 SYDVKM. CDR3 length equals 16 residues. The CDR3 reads CASSGGLAPPYNEQFF. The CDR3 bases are TGTGCCAGCAGTGGAGGACTAGCCCCTCCCTACAATGAGCAGTTCTTC.

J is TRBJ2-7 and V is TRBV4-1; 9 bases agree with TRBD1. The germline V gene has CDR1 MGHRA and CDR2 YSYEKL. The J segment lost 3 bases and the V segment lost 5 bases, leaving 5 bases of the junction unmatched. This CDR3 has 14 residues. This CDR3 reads CASSSGQGSYEQYF. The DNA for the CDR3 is TGCGCCAGCAGCTCGGGACAGGGAAGCTACGAGCAGTACTTC.

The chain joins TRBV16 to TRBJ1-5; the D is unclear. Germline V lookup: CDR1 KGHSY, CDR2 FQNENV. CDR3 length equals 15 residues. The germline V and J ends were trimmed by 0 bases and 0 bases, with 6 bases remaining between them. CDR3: CASSQSRFSNQPQHF. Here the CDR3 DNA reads TGTGCCAGCAGCCAATCCCGGTTTAGCAATCAGCCCCAGCATTTT.

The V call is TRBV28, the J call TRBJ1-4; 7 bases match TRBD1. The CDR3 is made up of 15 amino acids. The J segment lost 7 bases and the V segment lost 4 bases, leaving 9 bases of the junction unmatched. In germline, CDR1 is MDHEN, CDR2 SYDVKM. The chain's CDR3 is CASSSGAGGSEKLFF. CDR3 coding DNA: TGTGCCAGCAGTTCCGGGGCAGGGGGAAGTGAAAAACTGTTTTTT.

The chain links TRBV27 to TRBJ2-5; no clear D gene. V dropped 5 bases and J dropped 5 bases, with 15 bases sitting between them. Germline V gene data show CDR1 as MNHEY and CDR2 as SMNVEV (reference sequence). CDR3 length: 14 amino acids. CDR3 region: CASSPRSLRETQYF. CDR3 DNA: TGTGCCAGCAGTCCCCGTAGCCTGCGGGAGACCCAGTACTTC.

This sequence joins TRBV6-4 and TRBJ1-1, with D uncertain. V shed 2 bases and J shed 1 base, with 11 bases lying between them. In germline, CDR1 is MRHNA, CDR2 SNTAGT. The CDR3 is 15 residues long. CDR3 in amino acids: CASSDQVAGNTEAFF. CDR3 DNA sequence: TGTGCCAGCAGTGACCAGGTCGCGGGGAACACTGAAGCTTTCTTT.

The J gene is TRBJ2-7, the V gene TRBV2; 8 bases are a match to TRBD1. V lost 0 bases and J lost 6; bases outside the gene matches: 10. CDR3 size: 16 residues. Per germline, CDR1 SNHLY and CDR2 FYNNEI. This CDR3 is CASSEAWRTGNLEQYF. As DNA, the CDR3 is TGTGCCAGCAGTGAAGCATGGAGGACAGGGAATCTCGAGCAGTACTTC.